The 9 T cell receptor beta chains presented below share a single source sample, sequenced in a study of T cell responses to AZD1222 COVID-19 vaccine. The data were produced by immunoSEQ multiplex PCR, yet TCRdb's version contains in-frame clones alone and is incomplete. Of approximately 140,000 clones in the sample, roughly 90% were seen once. The material sequenced was peripheral blood, taken 28 days after the second AZD1222 dose. These receptors all come from an adult who received the AZD1222 COVID-19 vaccine.

The chain carries TRBV7-6 and TRBJ2-3; D may match TRBD1 or TRBD2 (6 bases each). The CDR3 loop spans 15 amino acids. Germline CDR1 and CDR2: SGHVS and FNYEAQ. V was shortened by 2 bases and J by 6 bases, with 15 bases between the two germline ends. CDR3 nucleotides: TGTGCCAGCAGCTTAAAGGGGGGCACGGCGGATACGCAGTATTTT. Its protein product is CASSLKGGTADTQYF.

The chain links TRBV3-1 (or the pseudogene TRBV3-2) to TRBJ2-1; TRBD2 is a possible D gene (6 bases). This CDR3 region has 18 residues. Germline V gene data show CDR1 as LGHDT and CDR2 as YNNKEL (reference sequence). V dropped 1 base and J dropped 7 bases, with 23 bases sitting between them. CDR3 residues: CASSQVYGGASAGNEQFF. In nucleotides, the CDR3 is TGTGCCAGCAGCCAAGTATACGGAGGGGCTAGCGCCGGTAATGAGCAGTTCTTC.

This chain links TRBV7-3 with TRBJ2-7; 7 positions match TRBD1. Trimming cost V 2 bases and J 2 bases; bases outside gene matches: 15. The CDR3 has 18 residues. Germline V gene lookup returns CDR1 SGHTA and CDR2 FQGTGA. CDR3: CASSLGARGRGNPYEQYF. For the CDR3, the DNA is TGTGCCAGCAGCTTAGGGGCGAGGGGGCGAGGAAACCCCTACGAGCAGTACTTC.

In its sample, this clone was seen once. The V and J genes are TRBV6-5 and TRBJ2-7; D is possibly TRBD1 (5 bases). V gave up 7 bases and J gave up 0 bases, with 13 bases separating them. The CDR3 runs to 14 residues. Per the germline V gene, CDR1 is MNHEY and CDR2 is SVGAGI. CDR3 loop: CASNSGRDSYEQYF. The CDR3, as DNA: TGTGCCAGCAATTCGGGCAGGGACTCCTACGAGCAGTACTTC.

The sample holds a few counts of this clone. The J gene is TRBJ1-5, the V gene TRBV19; no firm D call. This CDR3 has 14 residues. Germline CDR1 is LNHDA and CDR2 is SQIVND (reference sequence). Trimming took off 3 bases at V and 1 base at J, with 7 bases between the two ends. The CDR3 loop reads CASSMEASNQPQHF. CDR3 bases: TGTGCCAGTAGTATGGAGGCGAGCAATCAGCCCCAGCATTTT.

The rearrangement joins TRBV9 to TRBJ2-1, with 9 bases lining up with TRBD2. The CDR3 totals 16 residues. V was pared by 0 bases and J by 7 bases, with 8 bases of the junction left unmatched. From germline, CDR1 is SGDLS and CDR2 YYNGEE. The CDR3 sequence: CASSVEGTSTWNEQFF. The CDR3 bases are TGTGCCAGCAGCGTAGAAGGGACTAGCACATGGAATGAGCAGTTCTTC. Full variable domain (rest looked up from reference TRBV9 and TRBJ2-1): DSGVTQTPKHLITATGQRVTLRCSPRSGDLSVYWYQQSLDQGLQFLIQYYNGEERAKGNILERFSAQQFPDLHSELNLSSLELGDSALYFCASSVEGTSTWNEQFFGPGTRLTVL.

This rearrangement joins TRBV2 to TRBJ1-5; D remains unclear. The CDR3 is made up of 12 amino acids. V lost 7 bases and J lost 11, with 15 bases in between. Germline loops: CDR1 SNHLY, CDR2 FYNNEI. The CDR3 region is CASTLGDRAQHF. DNA of the CDR3: TGTGCCAGCACGTTGGGCGATCGAGCCCAGCATTTT.

The chain has TRBV5-4 and TRBJ1-3, with a weak D call TRBD1 (6 bases). Trimming removed 1 base at V and 3 bases at J, with 14 bases between. The CDR3 has 16 amino acids. Germline-derived CDR1 and CDR2 are SGHNT and YYREEE (reference sequence). The CDR3 DNA reads TGTGCCAGCAGCTTGTATACAGGGCAGGGTGGAAACACCATATATTTT. Translating gives CASSLYTGQGGNTIYF.

This chain connects TRBV4-3 to TRBJ1-4, with no clear D. V was clipped by 1 base and J by 5 bases, with 5 bases between them. CDR3 length: 13 residues. Germline CDR1 and CDR2: LGHNA and YSLEER. The CDR3 here is CASSQGRNEKLFF. DNA for the CDR3: TGCGCCAGCAGCCAAGGACGAAATGAAAAACTGTTTTTT.